This T cell receptor beta chain was retrieved from a study of sequential checkpoint blockade in melanoma. At the level of the study: First-line arms were nivolumab then ipilimumab, or the reverse, randomized 1:1.

Treatment here: randomized to nivolumab then ipilimumab (arm A) or the reverse (arm B). Losses at the gene ends were 1 base for V and 6 bases for J; bases not matched to a gene: 4. The CDR3 is made up of 13 amino acids. Germline loops: CDR1 GTSNPN, CDR2 SVGIG (reference sequence). Here immunoSEQ multiplex PCR was the method, and the copy in TCRdb shows in-frame clones only, minus some. In the table there are roughly 20,000 clones, about 74% of which are singletons. The V call is TRBV30, the J call TRBJ2-3; 7 positions match TRBD1. This material consisted of CD8+ T cells sorted from blood (inferred from file names), taken from a patient given nivolumab and ipilimumab in sequence. The TCR sequence derives from a human donor with melanoma. The CDR3 coding sequence is TGTGCCTGGAGTGGACAGGGATGGGATACGCAGTATTTT. As protein: CAWSGQGWDTQYF.